This entry features one T cell receptor beta chain sequence. Its antigen is as yet unknown. From RNA transcripts, TCR beta CDR3 regions were amplified. Primed by the HTBI set, a first-round RT-PCR was run on the TCR CDR3. MiXCR, applied by TCRdb to the multiplex PCR reads, yields one record per CDR3 protein. The table has a few hundred thousand distinct CDR3 sequences, approximately 20% seen once. This CDR3 is 13 amino acids long. CDR1 and CDR2 from the germline V gene are ENHRY and SYGVKD. V gave up 11 bases and J gave up 1 base, with 14 bases separating them. The data were obtained in a study of T cells in Graves' hyperthyroidism and ophthalmopathy. Study overall: It was at initial diagnosis, before any treatment, that peripheral blood was collected. Study outcomes and limitations: Most thyroid clonotypes with frequency above 0.001 were detected in blood. Median prediction lead before ophthalmopathy onset was around seven months with the model.

Hyperthyroidism was newly diagnosed in patients aged 18 to 65 (duration under 2 months). This rearrangement joins TRBV10-3 to TRBJ1-2; no definite D call. The sample comprised blood. This clonotype was obtained from a man aged 35 to 55 with Graves' hyperthyroidism. The DNA of the CDR3 is TGTGCCGCACACAGCGATATTAACTATGGCTACACCTTC. This sequence encodes CAAHSDINYGYTF.